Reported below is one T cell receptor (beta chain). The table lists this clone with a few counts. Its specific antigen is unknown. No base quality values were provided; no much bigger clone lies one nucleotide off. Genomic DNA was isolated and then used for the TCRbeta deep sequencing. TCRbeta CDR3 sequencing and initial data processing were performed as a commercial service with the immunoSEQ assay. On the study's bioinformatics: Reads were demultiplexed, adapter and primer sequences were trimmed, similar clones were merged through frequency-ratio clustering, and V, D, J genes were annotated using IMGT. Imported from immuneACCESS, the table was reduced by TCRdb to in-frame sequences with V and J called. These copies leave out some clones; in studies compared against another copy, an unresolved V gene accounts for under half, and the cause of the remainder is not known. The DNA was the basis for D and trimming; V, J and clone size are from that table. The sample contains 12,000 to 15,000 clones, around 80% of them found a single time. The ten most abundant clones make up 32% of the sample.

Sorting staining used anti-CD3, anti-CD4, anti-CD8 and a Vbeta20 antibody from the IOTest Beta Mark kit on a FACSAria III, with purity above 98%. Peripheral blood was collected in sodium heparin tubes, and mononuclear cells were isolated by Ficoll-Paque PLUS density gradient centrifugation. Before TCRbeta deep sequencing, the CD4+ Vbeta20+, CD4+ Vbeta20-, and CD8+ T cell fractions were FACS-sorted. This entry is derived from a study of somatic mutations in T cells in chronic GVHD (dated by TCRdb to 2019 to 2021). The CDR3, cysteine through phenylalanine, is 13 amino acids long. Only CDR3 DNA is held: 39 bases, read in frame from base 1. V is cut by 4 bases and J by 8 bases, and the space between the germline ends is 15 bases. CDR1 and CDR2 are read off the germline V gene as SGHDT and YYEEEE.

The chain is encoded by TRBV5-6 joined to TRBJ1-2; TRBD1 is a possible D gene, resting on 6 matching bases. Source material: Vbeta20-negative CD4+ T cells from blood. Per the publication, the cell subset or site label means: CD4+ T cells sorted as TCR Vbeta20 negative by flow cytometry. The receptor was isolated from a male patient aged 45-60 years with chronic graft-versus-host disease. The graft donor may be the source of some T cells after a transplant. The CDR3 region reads CASSNDRLDGYTF. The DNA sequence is TGTGCCAGCAGCAACGACAGGCTTGACGGCTACACCTTC.